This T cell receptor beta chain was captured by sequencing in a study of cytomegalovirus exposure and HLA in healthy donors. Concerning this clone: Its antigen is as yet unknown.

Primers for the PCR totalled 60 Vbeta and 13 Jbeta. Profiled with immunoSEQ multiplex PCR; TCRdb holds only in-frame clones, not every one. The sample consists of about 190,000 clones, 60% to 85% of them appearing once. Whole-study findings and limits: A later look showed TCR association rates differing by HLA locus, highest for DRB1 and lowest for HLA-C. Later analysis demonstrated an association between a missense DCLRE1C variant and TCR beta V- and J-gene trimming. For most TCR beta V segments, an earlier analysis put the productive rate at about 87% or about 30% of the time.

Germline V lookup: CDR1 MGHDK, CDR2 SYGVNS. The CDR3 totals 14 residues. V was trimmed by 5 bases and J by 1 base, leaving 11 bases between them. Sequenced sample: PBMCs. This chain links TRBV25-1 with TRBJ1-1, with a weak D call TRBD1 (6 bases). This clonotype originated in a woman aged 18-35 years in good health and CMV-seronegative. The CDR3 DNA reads TGTGCCAGCAGTCCGTGGGGACAGAACACTGAAGCTTTCTTT. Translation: CASSPWGQNTEAFF. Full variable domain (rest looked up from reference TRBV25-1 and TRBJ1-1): EADIYQTPRYLVIGTGKKITLECSQTMGHDKMYWYQQDPGMELHLIHYSYGVNSTEKGDLSSESTVSRIRTEHFPLTLESARPSHTSQYLCASSPWGQNTEAFFGQGTRLTVV.